This entry describes one TCR beta chain. Its antigen remains unknown. The data originate from a study of TIL therapy for anti-PD-1-resistant metastatic lung cancer. Study in general: Half of patients were current or former smokers. Median tumor mutation burden was 1.5 mutations per megabase. Study-wide results and limits: Treatment-naive, never-smoker and oncogene-addicted patients were overrepresented in this highly selected cohort. Compared with baseline intratumoral T cells, expanded TIL cultures were more clonal and less diverse (roughly 6.5% vs 31%).

Time point noted: pre-treatment sample, taken before nivolumab and TIL therapy. Most excised metastases sampled were pleural nodules or supraclavicular lymph nodes. The libraries were made with immunoSEQ v3. The table came from immunoSEQ multiplex PCR; TCRdb's copy has only in-frame clones and leaves some out. The sample has several thousand clones, roughly three quarters seen once; the top ten hold approximately 10%. Germline-derived CDR1 and CDR2 are SGHTA and FQGNSA. The ends were cut back, 1 base at V and 4 bases at J, with 14 bases in the middle. This CDR3 contains 15 residues. This chain uses TRBV7-2 with TRBJ2-7; D may be TRBD1 or TRBD2 (5 bases each). This TCR was recovered from a person aged 25 to 80 with non-small cell lung cancer. The sequencing here drew on tumor tissue, taken at baseline. The CDR3 DNA reads as TGTGCCAGCAGCTTAGGAGGGGAAAATTCTTACGAGCAGTACTTC. It specifies CASSLGGENSYEQYF.